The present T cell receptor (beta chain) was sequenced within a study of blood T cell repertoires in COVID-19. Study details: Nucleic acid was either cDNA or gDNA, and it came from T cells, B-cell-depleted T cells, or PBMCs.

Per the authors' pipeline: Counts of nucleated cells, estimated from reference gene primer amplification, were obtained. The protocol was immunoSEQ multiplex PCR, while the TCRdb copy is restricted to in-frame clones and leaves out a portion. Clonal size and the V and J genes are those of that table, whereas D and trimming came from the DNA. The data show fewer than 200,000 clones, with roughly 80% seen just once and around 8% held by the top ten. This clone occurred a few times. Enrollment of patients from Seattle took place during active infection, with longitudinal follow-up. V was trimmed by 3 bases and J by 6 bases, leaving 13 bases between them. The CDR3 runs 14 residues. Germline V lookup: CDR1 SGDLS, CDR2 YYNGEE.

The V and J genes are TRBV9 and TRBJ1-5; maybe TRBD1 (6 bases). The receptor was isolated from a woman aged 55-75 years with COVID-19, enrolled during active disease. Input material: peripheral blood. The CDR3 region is CASSASGAVQPQHF. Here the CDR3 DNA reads TGTGCCAGCAGCGCCTCAGGGGCTGTTCAGCCCCAGCATTTT.